These T cell receptor beta chains were read from a single sample in a study of blood T cell repertoires in COVID-19. Sequencing was performed with immunoSEQ multiplex PCR; in TCRdb, only in-frame clones are kept and a portion is missing. Altogether some 200,000 clones are present, about 88% being singletons, with the ten largest covering 2.5% to 3%. Sequencing was carried out using PBMCs or T cells enriched from blood (not recorded which). All receptors derive from a woman aged 25 to 45 who had recovered from COVID-19. Both conserved end residues are part of each CDR3. The D gene is left open where the match is weak. Some rows mark clone size as missing; the rest say once, few, many or name a class of expanded clone.

size	D	J	V	DNA	CDR3
.	TRBD2	TRBJ2-3	TRBV2	TGTGCCAGCACTCGGGGGGGCCGGACAGATACGCAGTATTTT	CASTRGGRTDTQYF
.	.	TRBJ2-2	TRBV7-9	TGTGCCAGCAGCCCCCGACAGTCCACCGGGGAGCTGTTTTTT	CASSPRQSTGELFF
.	.	TRBJ2-1	TRBV19	TGTGCGAGTGAGCCTACTAGAATTGGTGAGCAGTTCTTC	CASEPTRIGEQFF
.	.	TRBJ2-5	TRBV12-3/TRBV12-4	TGTGCCAGCAGTTTAGCGCTTGCGGAGACCCAGTACTTC	CASSLALAETQYF
.	TRBD1	TRBJ1-4	TRBV6-2/TRBV6-3	TGTGCCAGCAGTTCGGCCCAGGACAGGGGGCTTGAAAAACTGTTTTTT	CASSSAQDRGLEKLFF
.	.	TRBJ2-5	TRBV12-3/TRBV12-4	TGTGCCAGCAGTTCGTACCAAGAGACCCAGTACTTC	CASSSYQETQYF
.	.	TRBJ1-1	TRBV29-1	TGCAGCGTTGACGGCACTGAAGCTTTCTTT	CSVDGTEAFF
.	.	TRBJ2-6	TRBV11-2	TGTGCCAGCAGCTTAGTACGGGGCTCTGGGGCCAACGTCCTGACTTTC	CASSLVRGSGANVLTF
.	TRBD1	TRBJ1-1	TRBV11-1	TGTGCCAGCAGTCCCGACAGGGGCTCGACTGAAGCTTTCTTT	CASSPDRGSTEAFF
.	TRBD1	TRBJ2-1	TRBV7-2	TGTGCCAGCAGCTCGAACATTCCGGGACAGGGGGACAATGAGCAGTTCTTC	CASSSNIPGQGDNEQFF
few	TRBD1	TRBJ2-5	TRBV7-9	TGTGCCAGCAGTCTCCACGGGACAGACGGAGAGACCCAGTACTTC	CASSLHGTDGETQYF
.	TRBD1	TRBJ2-1	TRBV4-3	TGCGCCAGCAGCCCTTCAGGCAGGGGGTACGATGAGCAGTTCTTC	CASSPSGRGYDEQFF
.	TRBD1	TRBJ2-3	TRBV5-6	TGTGCCAGCAGCTTGACAGGGGACACAGATACGCAGTATTTT	CASSLTGDTDTQYF
.	.	TRBJ2-5	TRBV2	TGTGCCAGCAGGGGCGGGGGCGAGACCCAGTACTTC	CASRGGGETQYF
.	TRBD1	TRBJ2-1	TRBV27	TGTGCCAGCGGCCGGGACAGGAATAATGAGCAGTTCTTC	CASGRDRNNEQFF
.	.	TRBJ1-2	TRBV6-5	TGTGCCAGCAGTTATTACCCAGGGGAAGGCTACACCTTC	CASSYYPGEGYTF
.	.	TRBJ1-2	TRBV4-3	TGCGCCAGCAGCCAGAGCAGGGGCGGAGATAACTATGGCTACACCTTC	CASSQSRGGDNYGYTF
.	TRBD1	TRBJ1-1	TRBV7-6	TGTGCCAGCAGCTTAGAGGGGGCACACACTGAAGCTTTCTTT	CASSLEGAHTEAFF
.	TRBD1	TRBJ1-5	TRBV15	TGTGCCACCAGCAGCTTGACCGGGACAGGGAATCAGCCCCAGCATTTT	CATSSLTGTGNQPQHF
once	.	TRBJ1-1	TRBV7-2	TGTGCCAGCAGCTTATACGGGGAATTGGGGAACACTGAAGCTTTCTTT	CASSLYGELGNTEAFF
.	.	TRBJ2-7	TRBV7-9	TGTGCCAGCAGCCCGATGGAGGCCTACGAGCAGTACTTC	CASSPMEAYEQYF